One and the same sample provided the 5 T cell receptor beta chains below, sequenced in a study of shared clonotypes between healthy human individuals. Method: immunoSEQ multiplex PCR; TCRdb's copy keeps in-frame clones and lacks some. The table includes 800,000 to 950,000 clones, around 96% detected once. Selected positively for CCR7 and CD45RO-negative, naive CD8 cells excluded terminally differentiated effector memory CD45RA+ cells. Sequenced: naive CD8+ T cells sorted from blood. The receptors here all came from a young man in good health.

CDR3 residues: CASSLLADEQYF. Written as DNA, the CDR3 is TGTGCCAGCAGTTTACTAGCGGATGAGCAGTACTTC. The chain has TRBV6-6 and TRBJ2-7; 8 nucleotides agree with TRBD2. V lost 4 bases and J lost 7; bases outside the gene matches: 3. Germline V gene data show CDR1 as MNHNY and CDR2 as SVGAGI (reference sequence). The CDR3 runs 12 residues.

The chain links TRBV10-2 to TRBJ2-5; possibly TRBD2 for D (6 bases). The length of the CDR3 is 14 residues. Germline CDR1 and CDR2: WSHSY and SAAADI. Trimming pared 3 bases from V and 4 bases from J, leaving 12 bases between. The CDR3 here is CASSDPEGRETQYF. CDR3 DNA: TGCGCCAGCAGTGATCCGGAGGGGCGAGAGACCCAGTACTTC.

The chain uses TRBV28 and TRBJ2-3; 11 nucleotides agree with TRBD2. CDR3 size: 15 residues. Germline CDR1 and CDR2: MDHEN and SYDVKM. J gave up 1 base and V 6 bases, and 3 bases lay outside the gene matches. The CDR3 protein is CASRGLADRTDTQYF. The CDR3 nucleotides read TGTGCCAGCAGGGGACTAGCGGACCGCACAGATACGCAGTATTTT.

The rearrangement joins TRBV28 to TRBJ2-1; D is uncertain. CDR1 is MDHEN and CDR2 is SYDVKM in the germline V gene. The CDR3 has 13 amino acids. V was cut by 8 bases and J by 0 bases, with 8 bases left in between. The CDR3 coding sequence is TGTGCCAGCCACAGAAGCTCCTACAATGAGCAGTTCTTC. Its translation: CASHRSSYNEQFF.

The chain carries TRBV5-1 and TRBJ2-3, with 9 nucleotides matching TRBD1. J was trimmed by 2 bases and V by 0 bases; bases with no gene match: 4. Germline V CDR1 and CDR2: SGHRS, YFSETQ. The CDR3 length is 16 residues. The CDR3 DNA reads as TGCGCCAGCAGCTTGGTGACAGGGGGAGACACAGATACGCAGTATTTT. It encodes CASSLVTGGDTDTQYF.